These 16 T cell receptor beta chains were sequenced from one sample in a study of radiation and T cells in renal cell carcinoma. Treatment reported: treatment-naive control, cytoreductive nephrectomy. Here immunoSEQ multiplex PCR was the method, and the copy in TCRdb shows in-frame clones only, minus some. The data contain roughly 5,700 clones, about 64% of them singletons. The material was tumor tissue, obtained from a patient whose treatment was nephrectomy without radiotherapy. The receptors derive from a human donor with renal cell carcinoma.

The genes are TRBV2 and TRBJ2-1; TRBD1 matches 9 bases. J lost 8 bases, V lost 8 bases, and 4 bases had no gene match. The CDR3 length is 12 residues. CDR1 is SNHLY, CDR2 FYNNEI, per germline. This CDR3 is CASRTGVDEQFF. The CDR3 bases are TGTGCCAGCCGGACAGGGGTCGATGAGCAGTTCTTC.

The V gene is TRBV10-3, the J gene TRBJ2-7; TRBD2 matches at 9 bases. The CDR3 is 13 amino acids. V trimming: 5 bases; J trimming: 6 bases; junction bases outside the gene matches: 5. Germline V CDR1 and CDR2: ENHRY, SYGVKD. The CDR3 region is CAISLAGEGEQYF. The CDR3 region has the DNA TGTGCCATCAGTTTAGCGGGAGAGGGCGAGCAGTACTTC.

This clone appeared a few times. As DNA, the CDR3 is TGTGCCAGCAGCGAGGACAGGGGTTCACCCCTCCACTTT. This sequence encodes CASSEDRGSPLHF. V usage is TRBV7-3 and J usage is TRBJ1-6, with 9 bases matching TRBD1. V dropped 5 bases and J dropped 9; count of bases not matched to a gene: 2. CDR1 is SGHTA and CDR2 is FQGTGA in the germline V gene. This CDR3 has 13 residues.

The gene calls are TRBV5-7 and TRBJ2-7; D not resolved. TRBV5-7 is an open reading frame, and its role is uncertain. With 5 bases removed from V and 0 bases from J, the gap between germline ends came to 12 bases. This CDR3 has 14 amino acids. CDR3 sequence (DNA): TGTGCCAGCAGGCCGTTCAGCTTCTCCTACGAGCAGTACTTC. Its translation is CASRPFSFSYEQYF.

The chain combines TRBV7-3 with TRBJ2-3, with 9 positions matching TRBD2. V lost 3 bases to trimming and J lost 4 bases; unmatched junction nucleotides: 2. Germline V gene lookup returns CDR1 SGHTA and CDR2 FQGTGA. CDR3 length: 14 amino acids. CDR3 coding DNA: TGTGCCAGCAGCTTCGGACTAGCGCCAGATACGCAGTATTTT. Encoded protein: CASSFGLAPDTQYF.

The rearrangement links TRBV2 to TRBJ2-7; TRBD2 might be the D (6 bases). Germline CDR1 SNHLY, CDR2 FYNNEI. This CDR3 has 13 residues. V was pared by 6 bases and J by 0 bases, with 9 bases between. DNA for the CDR3: TGTGCCAGCAGGCGGGGTTCCTCCTACGAGCAGTACTTC. Protein: CASRRGSSYEQYF.

The chain links TRBV15 to TRBJ2-5; the D gene is possibly TRBD1 (8 bases). The germline V and J ends were trimmed by 0 bases and 4 bases, with 15 bases remaining between them. The CDR3 spans 16 residues. The germline V gene encodes CDR1 LNHNV and CDR2 YYDKDF (reference sequence). CDR3 DNA: TGTGCCACCAGCAGAGATCCCACAGGGGGGGTAGAGACCCAGTACTTC. It encodes CATSRDPTGGVETQYF.

This rearrangement joins TRBV5-1 to TRBJ2-7; D remains unclear. The CDR3 extends over 13 amino acids. The V gene lost 1 base and the J gene lost 3 bases, with 8 bases spanning the gap. The V gene's germline CDR1 is SGHRS and CDR2 YFSETQ. The CDR3 DNA reads as TGCGCCAGCAGCTTGTCAATAGACTACGAGCAGTACTTC. Its protein product is CASSLSIDYEQYF.

V usage is TRBV7-9 and J usage is TRBJ2-3; 7 bases are shared with TRBD2. Trimming cost V 1 base and J 2 bases; bases outside gene matches: 6. Germline V gene lookup returns CDR1 SEHNR and CDR2 FQNEAQ (reference sequence). CDR3 size: 16 residues. The chain's CDR3 is CASSLGISGSTDTQYF. Written as DNA, the CDR3 is TGTGCCAGCAGCTTAGGAATTAGCGGGTCCACAGATACGCAGTATTTT.

This clone was seen only a few times. The chain has TRBV5-6 and TRBJ1-2, with D unclear. CDR1 is SGHDT, CDR2 YYEEEE, per germline. V gave up 1 base and J gave up 0 bases, with 4 bases separating them. The CDR3 contains 13 residues. CDR3: CASSLTANYGYTF. The CDR3 region has the DNA TGTGCCAGCAGCTTGACAGCTAACTATGGCTACACCTTC.

V usage is TRBV13 and J usage is TRBJ2-3; D may correspond to TRBD1 or TRBD2 (6 bases each). Trimming shortened V by 1 base and J by 4 bases, and 12 bases separated the two germline ends. Germline loops: CDR1 PRHDT, CDR2 FYEKMQ (reference sequence). This CDR3 region has 15 residues. The CDR3 region has the DNA TGTGCCAGCAGCTTAGCGGGGGCCCTAGCAGATACGCAGTATTTT. It translates to CASSLAGALADTQYF.

V is TRBV14 and J is TRBJ2-2; 11 positions match TRBD2. The germline V gene encodes CDR1 SGHDN and CDR2 FVKESK. CDR3 length: 15 residues. J was trimmed by 8 bases and V by 4 bases; bases with no gene match: 6. CDR3 region: CASSPGLAVTGELFF. The CDR3 nucleotides are TGTGCCAGCAGCCCGGGACTAGCGGTAACGGGGGAGCTGTTTTTT.

There are a few counts of this clone. The J gene is TRBJ1-2, the V gene TRBV6-5; 9 bases match TRBD1. Trimming removed 1 base from V and 8 bases from J; junction bases left unmatched: 5. The germline CDR1 and CDR2 sequences are MNHEY and SVGAGI. CDR3 length equals 14 residues. The CDR3 loop is CASSYLGTGFGYTF. The CDR3, as DNA: TGTGCCAGCAGTTACTTGGGGACAGGGTTCGGCTACACCTTC.

This chain connects TRBV5-1 to TRBJ2-5; 11 bases align to TRBD1. Trimming at V came to 4 bases and at J to 4 bases, leaving 6 bases not matched to a gene. The CDR3 extends over 15 amino acids. The V gene's germline CDR1 is SGHRS and CDR2 YFSETQ. The CDR3 DNA reads TGCGCCAGCAGCCCCGGACAGGGGGCAACAGAGACCCAGTACTTC. Encoded protein: CASSPGQGATETQYF.

This sequence joins TRBV7-8 and TRBJ2-7; 12 bases line up with TRBD2. The germline V gene encodes CDR1 SGHVS and CDR2 FQNEAQ. Trimming at V came to 1 base and at J to 7 bases, leaving 8 bases not matched to a gene. The CDR3 has 16 residues. CDR3 DNA: TGTGCCAGCAGCTTAGATCGTCTAGCGGGGGGGCGGGAGCAGTACTTC. Translated, it gives CASSLDRLAGGREQYF.

V usage is TRBV29-1 and J usage is TRBJ2-7; 10 nucleotides line up with TRBD1. Germline CDR1 reads SQVTM; CDR2 reads ANQGSEA. V lost 6 bases, J lost 2 bases, and 7 bases stayed unmatched. This CDR3 comprises 14 residues. CDR3 region: CSVHSGTGAYEQYF. The CDR3 bases are TGCAGCGTCCACTCCGGGACAGGGGCCTACGAGCAGTACTTC.